This T cell receptor (beta chain) was retrieved from a study of T cells in Graves' hyperthyroidism and ophthalmopathy. Study-level information: It was at initial diagnosis, before any treatment, that peripheral blood was collected. Findings and caveats of the study: Ophthalmopathy could be told apart from stable hyperthyroidism with a 13 V-J model.

V was shortened by 6 bases and J by 5 bases, with 11 bases between the two germline ends. This CDR3 is built from 11 residues. Germline lookup yields CDR1 DFQATT and CDR2 SNEGSKA (reference sequence). Out of approximately 10 ml of fresh peripheral blood came the PBMCs. The source material, RNA transcripts, was used to amplify TCR beta CDR3 regions. The HTBI primer set served for first-round RT-PCR of the TCR CDR3. TCRdb redid the calling of the multiplex PCR reads with MiXCR, one entry per CDR3 protein. The sample has more than 500,000 distinct CDR3 sequences; 15% to 20% are singletons. This clonotype was found many times. Its antigen is unknown.

This chain connects TRBV20-1 to TRBJ2-7; a weak D match, TRBD1 (5 bases). Sequenced sample: blood. The TCR comes from a woman in her thirties with Graves' hyperthyroidism. The DNA for the CDR3 is TGCAGTGCCAAGACAGTCAACGAGCAGTACTTC. It encodes CSAKTVNEQYF.